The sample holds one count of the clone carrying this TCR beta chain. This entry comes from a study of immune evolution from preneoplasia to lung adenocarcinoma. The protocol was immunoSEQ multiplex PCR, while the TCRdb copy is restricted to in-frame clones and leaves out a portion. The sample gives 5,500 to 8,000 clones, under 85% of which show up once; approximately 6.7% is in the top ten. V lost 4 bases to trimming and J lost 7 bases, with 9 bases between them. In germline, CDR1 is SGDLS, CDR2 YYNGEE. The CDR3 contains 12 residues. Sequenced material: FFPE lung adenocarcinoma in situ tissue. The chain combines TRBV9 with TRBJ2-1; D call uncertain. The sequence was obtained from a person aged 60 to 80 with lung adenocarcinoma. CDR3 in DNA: TGTGCCAGCAGCCCTATCAATAATGAGCAGTTCTTC. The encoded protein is CASSPINNEQFF.